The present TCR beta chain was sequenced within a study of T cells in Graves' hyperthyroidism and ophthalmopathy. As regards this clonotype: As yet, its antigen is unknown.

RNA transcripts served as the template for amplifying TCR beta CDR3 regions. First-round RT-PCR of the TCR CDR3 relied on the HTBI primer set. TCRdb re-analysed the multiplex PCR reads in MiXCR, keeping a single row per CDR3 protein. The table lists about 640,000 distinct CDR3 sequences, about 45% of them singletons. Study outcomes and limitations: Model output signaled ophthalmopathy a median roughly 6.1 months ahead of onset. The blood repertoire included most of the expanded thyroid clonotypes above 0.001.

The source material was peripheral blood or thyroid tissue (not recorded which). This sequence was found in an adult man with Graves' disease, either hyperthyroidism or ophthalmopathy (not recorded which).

The DNA for the CDR3 is TGCAGCGTTGATTCGGTCAGGGGTGGCACTGAAGCTTTCTTT. Its translation: CSVDSVRGGTEAFF. The gene calls are TRBV29-1 and TRBJ1-1; D may be TRBD1 (6 bases). The germline CDR1 and CDR2 sequences are SQVTM and ANQGSEA. CDR3 length: 14 amino acids. Between the trimmed V and J ends, which lost 3 bases and 4 bases, there was a span of 15 bases.